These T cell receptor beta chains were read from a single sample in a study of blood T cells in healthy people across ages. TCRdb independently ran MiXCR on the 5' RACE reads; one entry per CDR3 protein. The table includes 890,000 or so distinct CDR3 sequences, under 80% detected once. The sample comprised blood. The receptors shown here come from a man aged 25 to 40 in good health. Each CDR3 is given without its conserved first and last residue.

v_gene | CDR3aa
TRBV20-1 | SALTAAGTDTQY
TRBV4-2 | ASRENRNEQY
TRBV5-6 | ASSYGREPYEQY
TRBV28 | ASSLEKEINEKLF
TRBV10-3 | AISEGSSNQPQH
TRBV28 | ACSYYNRGYEQY
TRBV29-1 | SVGGRDEQF
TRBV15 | ATSRQQDVHEKLF
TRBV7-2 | ASSPGTGPNYGYT
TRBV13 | ASSSRGEQETQY
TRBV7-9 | ASSLVLGVDEQY
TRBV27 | ASSSTGHRADRPQH
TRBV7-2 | ASTANSYEQY
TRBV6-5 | ASSYEQSSYNEQF
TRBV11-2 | ASSLRTGISSRQY